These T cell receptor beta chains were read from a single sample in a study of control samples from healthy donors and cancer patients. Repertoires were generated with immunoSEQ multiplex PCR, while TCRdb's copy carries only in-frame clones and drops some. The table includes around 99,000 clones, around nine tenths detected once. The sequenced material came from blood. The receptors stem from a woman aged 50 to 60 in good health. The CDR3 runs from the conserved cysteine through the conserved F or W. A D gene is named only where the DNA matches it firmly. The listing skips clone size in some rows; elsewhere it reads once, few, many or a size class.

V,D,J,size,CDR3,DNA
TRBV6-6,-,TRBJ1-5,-,CASSYDGRSNQPQHF,TGTGCCAGCAGTTACGATGGGCGGAGCAATCAGCCCCAGCATTTT
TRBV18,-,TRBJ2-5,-,CASSPRRETETQYF,TGTGCCAGCTCACCCCGTCGGGAGACGGAGACCCAGTACTTC
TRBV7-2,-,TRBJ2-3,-,CASTRVATDTQYF,TGTGCCAGCACCAGGGTCGCTACAGATACGCAGTATTTT
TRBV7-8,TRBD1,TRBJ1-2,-,CASSLSGTGGGLNYGYTF,TGTGCCAGCAGCTTGTCCGGGACAGGGGGCGGTCTAAACTATGGCTACACCTTC
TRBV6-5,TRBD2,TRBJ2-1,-,CATSDGTRPEQFF,TGTGCCACCTCTGACGGGACTAGGCCTGAGCAGTTCTTC
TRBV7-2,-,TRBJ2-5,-,CASSSRLSGSQETQYF,TGTGCCAGCAGCTCTAGGCTGTCGGGCAGCCAAGAGACCCAGTACTTC
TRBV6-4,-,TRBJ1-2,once,CASSDQVGGMAGYTF,TGTGCCAGCAGTGACCAAGTAGGGGGTATGGCTGGCTACACCTTC
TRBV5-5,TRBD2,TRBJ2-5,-,CASSVDGGETQYF,TGTGCCAGCAGCGTAGACGGGGGGGAGACCCAGTACTTC
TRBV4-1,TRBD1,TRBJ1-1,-,CASSQDRSSDRGIEAFF,TGCGCCAGCAGCCAAGATCGGTCCTCAGACAGGGGGATTGAAGCTTTCTTT
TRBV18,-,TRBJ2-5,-,CASSPKAPPETQYF,TGTGCCAGCTCACCAAAGGCCCCACCCGAGACCCAGTACTTC
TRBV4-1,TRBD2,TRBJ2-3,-,CASSQSYSGLGDTQYF,TGCGCCAGCAGCCAATCCTATAGCGGGTTAGGGGATACGCAGTATTTT